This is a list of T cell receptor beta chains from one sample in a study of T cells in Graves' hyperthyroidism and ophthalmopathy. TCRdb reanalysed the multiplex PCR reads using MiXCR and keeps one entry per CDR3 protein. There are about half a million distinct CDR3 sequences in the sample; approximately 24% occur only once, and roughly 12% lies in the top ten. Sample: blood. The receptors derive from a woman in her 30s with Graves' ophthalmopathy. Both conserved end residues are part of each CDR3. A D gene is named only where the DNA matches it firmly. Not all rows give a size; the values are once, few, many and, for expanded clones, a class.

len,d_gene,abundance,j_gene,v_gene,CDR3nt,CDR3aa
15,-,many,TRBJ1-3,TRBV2,TGTGCCAGCAGTGAATCTGGGAGTTCGGTAGACACCATATATTTT,CASSESGSSVDTIYF
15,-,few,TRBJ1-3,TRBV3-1,TGTGCCAGCAGCCCCAAGGCCTCGAGTGGAAACACCATATATTTT,CASSPKASSGNTIYF
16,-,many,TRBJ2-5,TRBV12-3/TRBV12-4,TGTGCCAGCAGTTTAGCATACGCAGGGGCAGGGGAGACCCAGTACTTC,CASSLAYAGAGETQYF
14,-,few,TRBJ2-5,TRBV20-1,TGCAGTGCTAGTCGTGTTAGAGCCCAAGAGACCAAGTACTTC,CSASRVRAQETKYF
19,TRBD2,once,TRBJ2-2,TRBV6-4,TGTGCCAGCAGTGACAGAGTTAGCGGGAGGACCAGTGGCACCGGGGGGCTGTTTTTT,CASSDRVSGRTSGTGGLFF
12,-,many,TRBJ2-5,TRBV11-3,TGTGCCAGCAGCTTAGGGGACCAGACCCAGTACTTC,CASSLGDQTQYF
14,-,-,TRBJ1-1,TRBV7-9,TGTGCCAGCAGCTTAGGTCTAGGGGTGACTGAAGCTTTCTTT,CASSLGLGVTEAFF
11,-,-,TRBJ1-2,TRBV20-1,TGCAGTGCTAGAGGGGGGGATGGCTACACCTTC,CSARGGDGYTF
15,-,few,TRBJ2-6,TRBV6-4,TGTGCCAGCAATTTACGGAGCGGTGCGGCCAACGTCCTGACTTTC,CASNLRSGAANVLTF
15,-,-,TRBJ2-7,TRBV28,TGTGCCAGCAGTCCAGCGCGCCCAGGGAACTACGAGCAGTACTTC,CASSPARPGNYEQYF
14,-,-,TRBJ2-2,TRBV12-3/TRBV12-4,TGTGCCAGCAGCAACAGGGTATCCACCGGGGAGCTGTTTTTT,CASSNRVSTGELFF
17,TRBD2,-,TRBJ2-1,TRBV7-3,TGTGCCAGCAGCTTAAAACCTAGCGGGGGGCCGAGAAATGAGCAGTTCTTC,CASSLKPSGGPRNEQFF
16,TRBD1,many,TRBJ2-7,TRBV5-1,TGCGCCAGCAGCAAACGACAGGGGGAGAGAATCTACGAGCAGTACTTC,CASSKRQGERIYEQYF
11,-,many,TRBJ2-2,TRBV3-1,TGTGCCAGCAGCCAGACCGGGGAGCTGTTTTTT,CASSQTGELFF
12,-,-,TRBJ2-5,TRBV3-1,TGTGCCAGCGGAATTTATCGGGACTTAAAGTACTTC,CASGIYRDLKYF
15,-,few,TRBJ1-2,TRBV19,TGTGCCAGTAGCCAGGGTTTGGTAGTCAACTATGGCTACACCTTC,CASSQGLVVNYGYTF
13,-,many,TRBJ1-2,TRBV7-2,TGTGCCAGCAGCCCCAGGGTTCCCTATGGCTACACCTTC,CASSPRVPYGYTF
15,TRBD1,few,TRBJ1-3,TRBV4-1,TGCGCCAGCAGCCAAGTGGACAGGTCTGGAAACACCATATATTTT,CASSQVDRSGNTIYF
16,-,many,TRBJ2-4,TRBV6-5,TGTGCCAGCAGTTACTCGCCACTTTTAGCCAAAAACATTCAGTACTTC,CASSYSPLLAKNIQYF
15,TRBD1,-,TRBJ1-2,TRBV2,TGTGCCAGCAGTGCGCGTATGACAGGGCGGGATGGCTACACCTTC,CASSARMTGRDGYTF
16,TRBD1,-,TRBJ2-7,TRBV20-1,TGCAGTGCTAGGCCAACAGGGGCACTAACTCTCTACGAGCAGTACTTC,CSARPTGALTLYEQYF
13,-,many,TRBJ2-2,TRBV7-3,TGTGCCAGCAGCCTAGGACAGACCGGGGAGCTGTTTTTT,CASSLGQTGELFF
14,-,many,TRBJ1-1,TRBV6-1,TGTGCCAGCAGCACACAGGAGATGTACACTGAAGCTTTCTTT,CASSTQEMYTEAFF
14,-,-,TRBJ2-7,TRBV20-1,TGCAGTGCTAGAGAGGTCCCGAGGACGGACGAGCAGTACTTC,CSAREVPRTDEQYF
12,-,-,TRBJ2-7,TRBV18,TGTGCCAGCTCACCACGTGGGCAAGAGCAGTACTTC,CASSPRGQEQYF
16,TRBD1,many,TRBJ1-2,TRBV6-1,TGTGCCAGCAGTGAAATTACGACAGGGACTAACTATGGCTACACCTTC,CASSEITTGTNYGYTF
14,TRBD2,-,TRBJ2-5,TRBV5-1,TGCGCCAGCAGCGAGACTAGCTCCCAAGAGACCCAGTACTTC,CASSETSSQETQYF
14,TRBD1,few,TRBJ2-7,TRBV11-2,TGTGCCAGCAGCTTGAGGGGGCCCCTCTACGAGCAGTACTTC,CASSLRGPLYEQYF
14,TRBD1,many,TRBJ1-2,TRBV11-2,TGTGCCAGCAGCCCGCGGACAGGGGGCGATGGCTACACCTTC,CASSPRTGGDGYTF
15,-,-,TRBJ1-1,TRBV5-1,TGCGCCAGCAGCTGGGTGGAGGGAGGGAACACTGAAGCTTTCTTT,CASSWVEGGNTEAFF
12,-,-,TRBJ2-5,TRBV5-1,TGCGCCGGCAGTAGAGGCGAAGAGACCCAGTACTTC,CAGSRGEETQYF
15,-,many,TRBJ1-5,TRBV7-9,TGTGCCAGCAGCTTCGGGGACAATAGCAATCAGCCCCAGCATTTT,CASSFGDNSNQPQHF
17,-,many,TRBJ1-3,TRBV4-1,TGCGCCAGCAGCCAAGCCCCAACGGGGCGCGCATCGAACACCATATATTTT,CASSQAPTGRASNTIYF
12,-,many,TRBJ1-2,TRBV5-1,TGCGCCAGCCGAGACGGTGTCGGTGGCTACACCTTC,CASRDGVGGYTF
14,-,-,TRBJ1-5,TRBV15,TGTGCCACCAGCAGAGCCTTCAAGGATCAGCCCCAGCATTTT,CATSRAFKDQPQHF
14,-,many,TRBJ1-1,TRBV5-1,TGCGCCAGCAGCTTCCGGGGAACTAGCACTGAAGCTTTCTTT,CASSFRGTSTEAFF
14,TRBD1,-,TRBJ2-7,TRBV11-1,TGTGCCAGCAGCGGTACAGGGGGCATCCACGAGCAGTACTTC,CASSGTGGIHEQYF
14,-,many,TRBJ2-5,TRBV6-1,TGTGCCAGCAGTGACGAGGGATGGAGAGAGACCCAGTACTTC,CASSDEGWRETQYF
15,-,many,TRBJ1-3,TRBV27,TGTGCCAGCAGTCATCGTTGGGGGGCTGGAAACACCATATATTTT,CASSHRWGAGNTIYF
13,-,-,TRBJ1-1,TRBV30,TGTGCCTGGATTAGGGGCTCGAACACTGAAGCTTTCTTT,CAWIRGSNTEAFF
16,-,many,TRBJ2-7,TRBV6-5,TGTGCCAGCAGTTACTCTATAAACCCCTCCTCCTACGAGCAGTACTTC,CASSYSINPSSYEQYF
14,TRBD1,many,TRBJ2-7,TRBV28,TGTGCCAGCAGTTCGGGACAGCTGCCCTACGAGCAGTACTTC,CASSSGQLPYEQYF
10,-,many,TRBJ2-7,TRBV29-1,TGCAGCGTTGATACAGGTCAGAAGTACTTC,CSVDTGQKYF
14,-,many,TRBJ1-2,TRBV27,TGTGCCAGCAGGCTTACAGGGTCCGACTATGGCTACACCTTC,CASRLTGSDYGYTF
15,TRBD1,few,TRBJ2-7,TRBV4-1,TGCGCCAGCAGCAATCCGGCGCACAGGGGATACGAGCAGTACTTC,CASSNPAHRGYEQYF
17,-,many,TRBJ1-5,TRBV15,TGTGCCACCAGCAGAGATCGGGGGGCGGGTAGCAATCAGCCCCAGCATTTT,CATSRDRGAGSNQPQHF
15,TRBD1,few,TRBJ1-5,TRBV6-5,TGTGCCAGCAGTTCGCAAGGGACAGGGAACCAGCCCCAGCATTTT,CASSSQGTGNQPQHF
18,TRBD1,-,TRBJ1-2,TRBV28,TGTGCCAGCAGTTCTCCGGGACAGGGGGCCGGAGTTAGCTATGGCTACACCTTC,CASSSPGQGAGVSYGYTF
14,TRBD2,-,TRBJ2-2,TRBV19,TGTGCCAGTAGTCCAGCGGGAGGTTCCGGGGAGCTGTTTTTT,CASSPAGGSGELFF
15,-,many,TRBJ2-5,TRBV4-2,TGTGCCAGCAGCCAAGTGAGTGGGGGCGAAGAGACCCAGTACTTC,CASSQVSGGEETQYF
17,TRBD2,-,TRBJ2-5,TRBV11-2,TGTGCCAGCAGCTTCGGGGTTGCGGGGGGGTGGAGAGAGACCCAGTACTTC,CASSFGVAGGWRETQYF